This T cell receptor beta chain appears in the sequencing data of a study of CD8+CD57+ T cells in acquired aplastic anemia. Genomic DNA, serving as template, underwent TCR beta VDJ and CDR3 profiling. From the reads, TCRdb called clonotypes with MiXCR, one entry per CDR3 protein. The data contain under 250,000 distinct CDR3 sequences, roughly half of them singletons. Whoever was chosen for sequencing had shown CD8+CD57+ cell expansion by flow cytometry. The CDR3 is 17 residues long. After removal of 2 bases from V and 0 bases from J, the junction contained 7 bases not matched to a gene. Per germline, CDR1 SGHTA and CDR2 FQGNSA. Study results and caveats: Patients and controls had CD8+ Simpson's diversity values that were not significantly distinct.

As regards this clonotype: The target antigen is unknown.

This TCR derives from a human donor with aplastic anemia. The specimen sequenced was sorted CD4+, CD8+, or CD8+CD57+ T cells (not recorded which) from PBMCs. The chain uses TRBV7-2 and TRBJ2-1; 7 bases map to TRBD1. In DNA form, the CDR3 reads TGTGCCAGCAGCTTAAGCACAGGGGACAGCTCCTACAATGAGCAGTTCTTC. Translating it yields CASSLSTGDSSYNEQFF.